The rows below give T cell receptor beta chains drawn from one sample of a study of early T cells in non-severe SARS-CoV-2 infection. MiXCR, run by TCRdb on the 5' RACE reads, gives a single entry per CDR3 protein. This sample yields almost 85,000 distinct CDR3 sequences, of which 12% are seen a single time; under 3% belongs to the top ten. The sequencing input was whole blood. All receptors come from an adult who was a healthcare worker with PCR-confirmed SARS-CoV-2 infection or an uninfected control (not recorded which). CDR3s include the opening cysteine and the closing phenylalanine or tryptophan. Each record gives: clone size, J gene, D gene, V gene, CDR3 protein, CDR3 DNA. D genes are given only for firm matches. Clone size is not always given. Where it is, it says once, few, many or a class for expanded clones.

many,TRBJ2-3,.,TRBV5-4,CASSPDRFTDTQYF,TGTGCCAGCAGTCCTGACAGATTCACAGATACGCAGTATTTT
.,TRBJ2-7,.,TRBV18,CASSPSGLNYEQYF,TGTGCCAGCTCACCGAGCGGGTTGAACTACGAGCAGTACTTC
.,TRBJ2-3,TRBD2,TRBV7-9,CASSLATVGLATDTQYF,TGTGCCAGCAGCCTCGCAACCGTGGGACTAGCTACAGATACGCAGTATTTT
.,TRBJ2-7,.,TRBV28,CASILGRRAYEQYF,TGTGCCAGCATCTTGGGAAGGAGGGCCTACGAGCAGTACTTC
.,TRBJ2-2,.,TRBV5-1,CASSSSGGLVIGELFF,TGCGCCAGCAGCTCGTCTGGGGGGCTTGTCATCGGGGAGCTGTTTTTT
.,TRBJ1-2,.,TRBV25-1,CASSDRNYGYTF,TGTGCCAGCAGCGACAGGAACTATGGCTACACCTTC
few,TRBJ1-6,.,TRBV2,CASSPTGEENSPLHF,TGTGCCAGCAGTCCCACGGGGGAGGAGAATTCACCCCTCCACTTT
.,TRBJ2-1,.,TRBV7-3,CASSRPGFGEQFF,TGTGCCAGCAGCCGCCCTGGGTTTGGTGAGCAGTTCTTC
.,TRBJ2-7,TRBD2,TRBV20-1,CSAPSGRAYEQYF,TGCAGTGCCCCTAGCGGGAGGGCTTACGAGCAGTACTTC
many,TRBJ2-1,.,TRBV7-9,CASSLVTGRNEQFF,TGTGCCAGCAGCTTAGTTACAGGGAGAAATGAGCAGTTCTTC
few,TRBJ2-7,TRBD1,TRBV28,CASSPTGSEQYF,TGTGCCAGCAGTCCGACAGGGTCCGAGCAGTACTTC
many,TRBJ1-4,.,TRBV7-2,CASSLVGGVPPNEKLFF,TGTGCCAGCAGCTTAGTGGGCGGGGTACCACCTAATGAAAAACTGTTTTTT
many,TRBJ2-7,.,TRBV11-2,CASSSGSYEQYF,TGTGCCAGCAGCTCCGGGTCGTACGAGCAGTACTTC
.,TRBJ1-6,.,TRBV12-3/TRBV12-4,CASSPQHNSPLHF,TGTGCCAGCAGTCCCCAACATAATTCACCCCTCCACTTT
.,TRBJ2-3,TRBD2,TRBV5-4,CASSLRTSGSDTQYF,TGTGCCAGCAGCCTACGGACTAGCGGGTCAGATACGCAGTATTTT